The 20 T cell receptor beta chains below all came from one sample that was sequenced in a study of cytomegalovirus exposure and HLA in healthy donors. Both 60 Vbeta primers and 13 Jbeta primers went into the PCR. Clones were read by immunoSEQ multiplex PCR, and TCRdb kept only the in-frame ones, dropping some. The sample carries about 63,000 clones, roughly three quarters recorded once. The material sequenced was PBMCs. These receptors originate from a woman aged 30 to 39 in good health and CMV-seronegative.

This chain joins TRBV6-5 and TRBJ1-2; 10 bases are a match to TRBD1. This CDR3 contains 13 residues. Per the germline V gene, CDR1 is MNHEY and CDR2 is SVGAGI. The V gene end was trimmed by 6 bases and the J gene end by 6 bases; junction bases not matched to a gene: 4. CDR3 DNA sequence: TGTGCCAGCAGCAGACAGGGGGCGGATGGCTACACCTTC. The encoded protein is CASSRQGADGYTF.

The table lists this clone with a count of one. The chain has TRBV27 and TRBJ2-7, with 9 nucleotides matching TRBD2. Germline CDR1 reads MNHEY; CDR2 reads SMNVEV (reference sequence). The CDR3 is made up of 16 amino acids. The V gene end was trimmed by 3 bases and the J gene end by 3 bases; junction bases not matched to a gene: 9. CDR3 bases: TGTGCCAGCAGTTTTAAGAGCGGGGGGCCGCTCTACGAGCAGTACTTC. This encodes CASSFKSGGPLYEQYF.

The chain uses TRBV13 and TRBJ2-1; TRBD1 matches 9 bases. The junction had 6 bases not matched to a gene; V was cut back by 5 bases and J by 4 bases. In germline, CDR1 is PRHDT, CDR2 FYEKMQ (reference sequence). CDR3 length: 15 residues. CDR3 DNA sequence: TGTGCCAGCAGCCGACCCGGGACAGGGTACAATGAGCAGTTCTTC. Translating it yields CASSRPGTGYNEQFF.

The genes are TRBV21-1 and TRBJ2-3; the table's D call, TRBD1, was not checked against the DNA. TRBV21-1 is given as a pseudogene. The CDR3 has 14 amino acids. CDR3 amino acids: CASSKLAGADTQYF. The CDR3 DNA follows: TGTGCCAGCAGCAAACTTGCTGGGGCGGATACGCAGTATTTT.

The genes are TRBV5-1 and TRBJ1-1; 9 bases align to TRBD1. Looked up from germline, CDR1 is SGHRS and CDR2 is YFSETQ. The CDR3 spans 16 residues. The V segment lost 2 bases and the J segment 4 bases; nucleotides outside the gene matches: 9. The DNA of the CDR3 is TGCGCCAGCAGCTTAACAGGGGGCGATGAAGGCACTGAAGCTTTCTTT. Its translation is CASSLTGGDEGTEAFF.

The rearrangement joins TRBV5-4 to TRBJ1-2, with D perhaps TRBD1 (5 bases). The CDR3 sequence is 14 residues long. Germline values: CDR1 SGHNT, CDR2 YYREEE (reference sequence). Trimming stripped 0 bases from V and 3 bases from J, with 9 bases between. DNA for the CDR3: TGTGCCAGCAGCTTGGACCAGGGCGACTATGGCTACACCTTC. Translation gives CASSLDQGDYGYTF.

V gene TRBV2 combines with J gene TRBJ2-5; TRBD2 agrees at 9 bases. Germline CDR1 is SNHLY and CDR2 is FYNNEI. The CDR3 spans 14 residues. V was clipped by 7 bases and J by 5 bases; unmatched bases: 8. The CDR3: CASTQDAGGETQYF. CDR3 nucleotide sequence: TGTGCCAGCACCCAAGATGCGGGAGGGGAGACCCAGTACTTC.

The CDR3 coding sequence is TGTGCCAGCACGCAGGGGACAGCTAACTATGGCTACACCTTC. This translates into CASTQGTANYGYTF. The chain couples TRBV28 to TRBJ1-2; 7 nucleotides align to TRBD1. CDR1 is MDHEN, CDR2 SYDVKM, per germline. CDR3 length: 14 amino acids. V trimming: 7 bases; J trimming: 0 bases; junction bases outside the gene matches: 5.

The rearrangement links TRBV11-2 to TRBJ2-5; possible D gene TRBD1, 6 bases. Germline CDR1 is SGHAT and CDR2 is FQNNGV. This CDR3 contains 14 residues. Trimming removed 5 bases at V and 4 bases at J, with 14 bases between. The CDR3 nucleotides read TGTGCCAGCAGCGAGGGGACAATTGGAGAGACCCAGTACTTC. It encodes CASSEGTIGETQYF. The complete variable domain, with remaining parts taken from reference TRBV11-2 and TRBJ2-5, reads EAGVAQSPRYKIIEKRQSVAFWCNPISGHATLYWYQQILGQGPKLLIQFQNNGVVDDSQLPKDRFSAERLKGVDSTLKIQPAKLEDSAVYLCASSEGTIGETQYFGPGTRLLVL.

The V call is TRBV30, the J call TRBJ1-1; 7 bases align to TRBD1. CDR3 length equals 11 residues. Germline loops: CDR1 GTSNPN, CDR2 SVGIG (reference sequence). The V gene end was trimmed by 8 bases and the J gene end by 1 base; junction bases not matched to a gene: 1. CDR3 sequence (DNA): TGTGCCGGGACAGAGAACACTGAAGCTTTCTTT. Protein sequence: CAGTENTEAFF.

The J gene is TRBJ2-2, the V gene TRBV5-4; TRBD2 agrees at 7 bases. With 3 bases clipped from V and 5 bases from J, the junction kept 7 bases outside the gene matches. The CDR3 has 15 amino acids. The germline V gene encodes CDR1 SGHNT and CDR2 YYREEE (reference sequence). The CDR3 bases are TGTGCCAGCAGCTGGGGGGGAGAGGGGACCGGGGAGCTGTTTTTT. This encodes CASSWGGEGTGELFF.

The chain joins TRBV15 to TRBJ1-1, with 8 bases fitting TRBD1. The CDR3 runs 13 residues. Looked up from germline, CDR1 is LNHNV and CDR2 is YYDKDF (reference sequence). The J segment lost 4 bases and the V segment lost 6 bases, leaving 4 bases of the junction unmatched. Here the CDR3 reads CATSSQGGTEAFF. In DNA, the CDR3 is TGTGCCACCAGTTCACAGGGGGGCACTGAAGCTTTCTTT.

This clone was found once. This CDR3 reads CASSIQESYEQYF. CDR3 DNA: TGTGCCAGCAGTATACAGGAGTCCTACGAGCAGTACTTC. The rearrangement uses TRBV27 and TRBJ2-7, with a possible D match to TRBD1 (5 bases). V was clipped by 5 bases and J by 1 base, with 9 bases between them. The CDR3 has 13 amino acids. In germline, CDR1 is MNHEY, CDR2 SMNVEV (reference sequence).

The CDR3 region has the DNA TGCGCCAGCAGGGACAGGGCCACAGATACGCAGTATTTT. This encodes CASRDRATDTQYF. This chain joins TRBV5-1 and TRBJ2-3, with TRBD1 identical over 8 bases. Per the germline V gene, CDR1 is SGHRS and CDR2 is YFSETQ. The V and J ends lost 5 bases and 2 bases, in that order; junction bases with no gene match: 1. The CDR3 extends over 13 amino acids.

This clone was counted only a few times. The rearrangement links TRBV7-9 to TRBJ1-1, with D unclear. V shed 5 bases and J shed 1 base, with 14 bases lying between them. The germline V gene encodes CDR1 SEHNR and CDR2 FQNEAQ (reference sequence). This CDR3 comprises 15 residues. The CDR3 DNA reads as TGTGCCAGCAGCCCTTCCGGAGGAGGGAACACTGAAGCTTTCTTT. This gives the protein CASSPSGGGNTEAFF. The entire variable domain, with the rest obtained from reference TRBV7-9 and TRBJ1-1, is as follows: DTGVSQNPRHKITKRGQNVTFRCDPISEHNRLYWYRQTLGQGPEFLTYFQNEAQLEKSRLLSDRFSAERPKGSFSTLEIQRTEQGDSAMYLCASSPSGGGNTEAFFGQGTRLTVV.

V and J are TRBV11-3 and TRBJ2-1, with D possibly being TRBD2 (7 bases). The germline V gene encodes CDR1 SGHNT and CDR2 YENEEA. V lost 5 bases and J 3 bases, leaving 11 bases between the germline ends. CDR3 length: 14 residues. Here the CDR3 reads CASSGGAGYNEQFF. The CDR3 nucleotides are TGTGCCAGCAGCGGGGGGGCAGGCTACAATGAGCAGTTCTTC.

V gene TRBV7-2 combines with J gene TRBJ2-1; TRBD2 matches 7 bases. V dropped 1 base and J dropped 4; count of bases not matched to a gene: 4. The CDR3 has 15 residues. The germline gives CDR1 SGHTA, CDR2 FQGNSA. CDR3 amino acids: CASSLGLAEYNEQFF. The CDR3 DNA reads TGTGCCAGCAGCTTAGGGCTAGCGGAGTACAATGAGCAGTTCTTC.

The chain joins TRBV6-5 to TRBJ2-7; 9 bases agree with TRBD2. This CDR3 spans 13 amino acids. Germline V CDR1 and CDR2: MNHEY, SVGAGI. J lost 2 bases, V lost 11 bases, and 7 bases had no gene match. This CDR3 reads CASQAGGAYEQYF. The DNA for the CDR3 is TGTGCCTCTCAAGCGGGGGGCGCCTACGAGCAGTACTTC.

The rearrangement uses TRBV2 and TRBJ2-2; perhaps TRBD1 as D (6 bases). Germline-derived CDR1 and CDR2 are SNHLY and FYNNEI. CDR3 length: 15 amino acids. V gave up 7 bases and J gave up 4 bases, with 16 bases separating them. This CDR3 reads CASNREVKITGELFF. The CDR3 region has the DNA TGTGCCAGCAACAGGGAAGTAAAAATCACCGGGGAGCTGTTTTTT. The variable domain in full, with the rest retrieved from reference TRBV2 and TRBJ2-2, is EPEVTQTPSHQVTQMGQEVILRCVPISNHLYFYWYRQILGQKVEFLVSFYNNEISEKSEIFDDQFSVERPDGSNFTLKIRSTKLEDSAMYFCASNREVKITGELFFGEGSRLTVL.

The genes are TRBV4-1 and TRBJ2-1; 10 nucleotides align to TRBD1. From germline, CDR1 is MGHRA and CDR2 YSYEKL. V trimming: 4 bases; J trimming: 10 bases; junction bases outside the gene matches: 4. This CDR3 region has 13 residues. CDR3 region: CASSRTGGEEQFF. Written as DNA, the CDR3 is TGCGCCAGCAGCCGGACAGGGGGAGAGGAGCAGTTCTTC.